A single T cell receptor beta chain is shown here with its context. Its cognate antigen is unknown. After re-calling the 5' RACE reads, TCRdb lists one entry per CDR3 protein, DNA absent. The table lists 350,000 to 550,000 distinct CDR3 sequences. This sample stems from a study of monozygotic twins with inflammatory bowel disease. Points from the study as a whole: Fewer shared clonotypes with others were found in IBD patients than in healthy twins, especially with disease activity.

The germline CDR1 and CDR2 sequences are SNHLY and FYNNEI. CDR3 length equals 13 residues. Material: blood. The chain combines TRBV2 with TRBJ1-5; TCRdb reports TRBD1, a call that lacks DNA to check it against. This sequence originates from a human donor with ulcerative colitis or Crohn's disease, or a healthy co-twin of an affected twin (not recorded which). The CDR3 loop is CASTRDSNQPQHF. Complete variable domain (other parts from reference TRBV2 and TRBJ1-5): EPEVTQTPSHQVTQMGQEVILRCVPISNHLYFYWYRQILGQKVEFLVSFYNNEISEKSEIFDDQFSVERPDGSNFTLKIRSTKLEDSAMYFCASTRDSNQPQHFGDGTRLSIL.